A single T cell receptor beta chain is shown here with its context. What it recognizes is unknown. The PCR used 60 Vbeta and 13 Jbeta primers. Generated by immunoSEQ multiplex PCR, the TCRdb table keeps only in-frame clones and is missing some. The table includes 200,000 or so clones, approximately 82% detected once. The data derive from a study of cytomegalovirus exposure and HLA in healthy donors. Study overall: T cells numbering around 170 million yielded some 100 million unique TCR beta sequences in an earlier analysis. Broader study findings: Being productive about 87% or about 30% of the time was typical of most TCR beta V segments in an earlier analysis.

CDR1 SGHTA and CDR2 FQGNSA come from the germline V gene. The CDR3 is 16 amino acids. V gave up 5 bases and J gave up 0 bases; unmatched junction bases: 10. This TCR came from a male donor in good health and CMV-seronegative. Input material: PBMCs. The rearrangement links TRBV7-2 to TRBJ2-7, with 7 nucleotides matching TRBD1. The CDR3 nucleotides are TGTGCCAGCAGCCCCAGGGACAGCGCTAACTCCTACGAGCAGTACTTC. Translated, it gives CASSPRDSANSYEQYF.